This T cell receptor (beta chain) is drawn from a study of blood T cells in healthy people across ages. Concerning this clonotype: Its target is not known.

CDR3 size: 14 residues. V lost 5 bases and J 5 bases, leaving 16 bases between the germline ends. Germline CDR1 SEHNR, CDR2 FQNEAQ (reference sequence). Study findings and constraints: There were more naive CD4+ cells and higher diversity in long-lived donors than in aged donors.

The use of a sample-barcoded 5' primer and a J-beta primer mix characterized a second PCR of 7 to 11 cycles. MiXCR, applied by TCRdb to the 5' RACE reads, yields one record per CDR3 protein. The sample consists of around 700,000 distinct CDR3 sequences, 25% of them appearing once. The same sample was also used in a study of T cells of mothers and their children. That publication notes: A few mothers and their six children, all healthy Caucasians, donated. The output of TCR recombination is shaped by thymic selection similarly in related and unrelated pairs.

Specimen: blood. This sequence was found in a boy under 18 in good health. The gene calls are TRBV7-9 and TRBJ2-7; D unclear. The CDR3 here is CASSPDPRGDEQYF. The CDR3 region has the DNA TGTGCCAGCAGCCCCGACCCGAGAGGCGACGAGCAGTACTTC.